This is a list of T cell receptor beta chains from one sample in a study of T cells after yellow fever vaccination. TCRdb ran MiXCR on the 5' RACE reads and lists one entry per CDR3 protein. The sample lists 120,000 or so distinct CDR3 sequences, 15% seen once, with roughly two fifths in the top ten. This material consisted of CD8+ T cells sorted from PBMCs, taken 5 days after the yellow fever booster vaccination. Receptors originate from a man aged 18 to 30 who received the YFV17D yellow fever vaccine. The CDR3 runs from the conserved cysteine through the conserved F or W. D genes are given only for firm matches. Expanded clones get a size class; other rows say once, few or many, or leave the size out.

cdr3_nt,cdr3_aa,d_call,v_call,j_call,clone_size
TGTGCCAGCAGTACCTCGCTAACGGGGGCCTCCCCCTCTGGGGCCAACGTCCTGACTTTC,CASSTSLTGASPSGANVLTF,.,TRBV6-2/TRBV6-3,TRBJ2-6,many
TGTGCCAGCAGTGAAAGTACAGAAGAGACCCAGTACTTC,CASSESTEETQYF,.,TRBV25-1,TRBJ2-5,many
TGTGCCAGCAGCTTGGGGGTTGGGACAGGGAATCAGCCCCAGCATTTT,CASSLGVGTGNQPQHF,TRBD1,TRBV5-5,TRBJ1-5,few
TGTGCCAGCAGTCGACTAGCGGGGGGGCTTTGGGAGACCCAGTACTTC,CASSRLAGGLWETQYF,TRBD2,TRBV6-5,TRBJ2-5,.
TGCAGCGTTGTTAAGGAGAACCAAGAGACCCAGTACTTC,CSVVKENQETQYF,.,TRBV29-1,TRBJ2-5,few
TGTGCCAGCAGTTACCTTGGGGTTGTGCAGCCCCAGCATTTT,CASSYLGVVQPQHF,.,TRBV6-2/TRBV6-3,TRBJ1-5,.
TGCGCCAGCAGCCAAGACCGCCTCCGACCGGGACAGGGAACCTACGAGCAGTACTTC,CASSQDRLRPGQGTYEQYF,TRBD1,TRBV4-1,TRBJ2-7,few
TGTGCCAGCACTCCAGGGATCCCGAGAAATGAGCAGTTCTTC,CASTPGIPRNEQFF,.,TRBV6-2/TRBV6-3,TRBJ2-1,.
TGCAGTGCGTGGCCGTCTCTAGACGAGCAGTACTTC,CSAWPSLDEQYF,.,TRBV20-1,TRBJ2-7,once
TGTGCCAGCAGCTCTCCCCTGCCCTCGAGCGGGACCTACAATGAGCAGTTCTTC,CASSSPLPSSGTYNEQFF,TRBD2,TRBV7-9,TRBJ2-1,.
TGTGCCAGCAGCCGAGACCGTACGATTATAATAGACGGTCTGACAGGTCGGAACACTGAAGCTTTCTTT,CASSRDRTIIIDGLTGRNTEAFF,.,TRBV14,TRBJ1-1,once
TGTGCCAGCAGACAGGGGCCCTGGCGGGGGGGCCTAAACACCGGGGAGCTGTTTTTT,CASRQGPWRGGLNTGELFF,TRBD2,TRBV6-5,TRBJ2-2,.
TGCAGTGCTAGAAGAGGGGGAGCGAACTATGGCTACACCTTC,CSARRGGANYGYTF,.,TRBV20-1,TRBJ1-2,.
TGTGCCACCAGCAGGGGACAGACCCTTTACTATGGCTACACCTTC,CATSRGQTLYYGYTF,TRBD1,TRBV15,TRBJ1-2,.
TGTGCCAGCAGTTCACTAGCGGGGGGTGGTGAGCAGTTCTTC,CASSSLAGGGEQFF,TRBD2,TRBV6-2/TRBV6-3,TRBJ2-1,few
TGTGCCAGCAGTTACTCGGCAGGGCACACAGATACGCAGTATTTT,CASSYSAGHTDTQYF,.,TRBV6-5,TRBJ2-3,.
TGCAGTGCTACCTCCCTAGAGACCCAGTACTTC,CSATSLETQYF,.,TRBV20-1,TRBJ2-5,.
TGTGCCAGCTCCCTTTGGGGGTCAGAGACCCAGTACTTC,CASSLWGSETQYF,.,TRBV18,TRBJ2-5,.
TGTGCCAGCAGCTTTGGGGGAACACCGGGCTCTGGAAACACCATATATTTT,CASSFGGTPGSGNTIYF,.,TRBV7-3,TRBJ1-3,.
TGTGCCAGCACCCTGAACGACTATGGCTACACCTTC,CASTLNDYGYTF,.,TRBV5-6,TRBJ1-2,few
TGTGCCAGCAGCCCTGGGGACAGGGGGCGATTGGTCCAGACCCAGTACTTC,CASSPGDRGRLVQTQYF,TRBD1,TRBV6-5,TRBJ2-5,.
TGTGCCAGCAGTTTCCCTACGACAGGGTATAATCCCGGGGAGCTGTTTTTT,CASSFPTTGYNPGELFF,TRBD1,TRBV12-3/TRBV12-4,TRBJ2-2,.
TGTGCCAGCAGTTATACGGTCAATGAGCAGTTCTTC,CASSYTVNEQFF,.,TRBV6-6,TRBJ2-1,.
TGTGCCAGCAGCGTAGCCCAGGGCTACGAGCAGTACTTC,CASSVAQGYEQYF,.,TRBV9,TRBJ2-7,many
TGTGCCAGCAGCTCACGACGGCTTAACACTGAAGCTTTCTTT,CASSSRRLNTEAFF,.,TRBV11-2,TRBJ1-1,many
TGTGCCAGCAGCTCCCAGGGAAGCAATCAGCCCCAGCATTTT,CASSSQGSNQPQHF,.,TRBV9,TRBJ1-5,few
TGTGCCAGCAGCCCCGAGGGGCAGGTAAACACCGGGGAGCTGTTTTTT,CASSPEGQVNTGELFF,.,TRBV9,TRBJ2-2,few
TGTGCCAGCAGCTTGTGGGCAGAAACCGGGGAGCTGTTTTTT,CASSLWAETGELFF,.,TRBV5-4,TRBJ2-2,.
TGTGCCAGCAGCCCCGTTAGCAGTAGGACAGGGGGCGTCTATGGCTACACCTTC,CASSPVSSRTGGVYGYTF,TRBD1,TRBV7-9,TRBJ1-2,.
TGTGCCAGCAGCTTCCCCGGGGGTGGAAACACCATATATTTT,CASSFPGGGNTIYF,.,TRBV7-6,TRBJ1-3,.
TGTGCCAGCAGCTTTATAGGGGGACAAGAGACCCAGTACTTC,CASSFIGGQETQYF,.,TRBV7-9,TRBJ2-5,few
TGTGCCAGCAGCCAAGTGGAGACAGGGATAGATACGCAGTATTTT,CASSQVETGIDTQYF,TRBD1,TRBV3-1,TRBJ2-3,few
TGTGCCAGCAGTTTATGGGGTAGCAATCAGCCCCAGCATTTT,CASSLWGSNQPQHF,.,TRBV27,TRBJ1-5,few
TGCGCCAGCAGCTTGGTCGTGGGGACGACAGATACGCAGTATTTT,CASSLVVGTTDTQYF,.,TRBV5-1,TRBJ2-3,many
TGTGCCAGCAGCTTAGACGGGGGGGAAGCTTTCTTT,CASSLDGGEAFF,.,TRBV7-9,TRBJ1-1,few
TGTGCCAGCAGCTCCCGACAGGGGTCCCACGAGCAGTACTTC,CASSSRQGSHEQYF,TRBD1,TRBV7-9,TRBJ2-7,few
TGTGCCAGCAGCCAACTCAGGGGCACCAACACCGGGGAGCTGTTTTTT,CASSQLRGTNTGELFF,.,TRBV3-1,TRBJ2-2,.
TGTGCCAGCAGTGAATCCGGGAGCGACGGGGAGCTGTTTTTT,CASSESGSDGELFF,.,TRBV25-1,TRBJ2-2,few
TGTGCCAGCAGCGTAGAGGGCGGGGAGCTGTTTTTT,CASSVEGGELFF,.,TRBV9,TRBJ2-2,few
TGTGCCAGCAGTGGAGGGGTCACTGAAGCTTTCTTT,CASSGGVTEAFF,.,TRBV6-2/TRBV6-3,TRBJ1-1,.
TGTGCCAGCAGCTTGTTGTCCGCCACTGAAGCTTTCTTT,CASSLLSATEAFF,.,TRBV5-4,TRBJ1-1,.
TGTGCCTGGGGGGGGACACTGGATTCACCCCTCCACTTT,CAWGGTLDSPLHF,.,TRBV30,TRBJ1-6,.
TGTGCCAGCAGTTTAGGGGCAGGGAGGTACGGTGGCTACACCTTC,CASSLGAGRYGGYTF,.,TRBV27,TRBJ1-2,few